The sequence of this T cell receptor beta chain was determined in a study of human T cells and chemical hapten exposure. Stated time point: patch test 1, 2 weeks after DPC sensitization. As to treatment: therapeutic diphenylcyclopropenone sensitization with weekly scalp DPC. One entry per CDR3 protein results from TCRdb running MiXCR on the RACE reads. The sample holds 340,000 or so distinct CDR3 sequences; around 7% are singletons and the top ten take roughly 7.9%. Source: whole blood, taken in connection with sensitization to the hapten diphenylcyclopropenone (DPC). This TCR was sampled from a woman between 18 and 29 years old with alopecia areata. Some clones in this sample may be carry-over from other donors' samples.

As DNA, the CDR3 is TGTGCCAGCAGTTCCCCGACTAGCGGGGGAGCTGAGCAGTTCTTC. Translating gives CASSSPTSGGAEQFF. The chain employs TRBV5-4 and TRBJ2-1; 12 positions agree with TRBD2. V lost 5 bases and J lost 9; bases outside the gene matches: 9. This CDR3 comprises 15 residues. The germline V gene has CDR1 SGHNT and CDR2 YYREEE (reference sequence).